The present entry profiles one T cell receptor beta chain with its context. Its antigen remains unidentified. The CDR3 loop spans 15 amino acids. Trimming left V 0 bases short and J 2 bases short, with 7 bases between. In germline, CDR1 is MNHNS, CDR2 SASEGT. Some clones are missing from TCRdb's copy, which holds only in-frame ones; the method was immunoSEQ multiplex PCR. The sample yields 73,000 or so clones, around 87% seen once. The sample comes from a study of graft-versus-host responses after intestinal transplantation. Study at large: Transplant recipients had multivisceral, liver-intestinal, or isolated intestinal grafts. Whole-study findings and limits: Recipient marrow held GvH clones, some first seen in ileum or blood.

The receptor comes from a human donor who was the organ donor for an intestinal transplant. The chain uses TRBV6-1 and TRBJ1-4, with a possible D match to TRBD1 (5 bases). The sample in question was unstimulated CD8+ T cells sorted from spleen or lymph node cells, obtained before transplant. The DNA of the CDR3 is TGTGCCAGCAGTGAAGCTGGGGGGACTAATGAAAAACTGTTTTTT. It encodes CASSEAGGTNEKLFF.